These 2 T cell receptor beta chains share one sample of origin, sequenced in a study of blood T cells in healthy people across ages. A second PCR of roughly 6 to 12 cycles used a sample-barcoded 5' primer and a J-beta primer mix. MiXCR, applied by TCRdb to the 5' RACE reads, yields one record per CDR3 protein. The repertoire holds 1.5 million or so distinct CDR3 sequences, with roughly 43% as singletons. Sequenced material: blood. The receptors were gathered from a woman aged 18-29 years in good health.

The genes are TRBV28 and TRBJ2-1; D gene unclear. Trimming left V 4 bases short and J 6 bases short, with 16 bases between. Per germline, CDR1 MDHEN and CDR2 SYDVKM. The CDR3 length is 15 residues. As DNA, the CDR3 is TGTGCCAGCAGTTCTCGTTCTGCGGATATCAATGAGCAGTTCTTC. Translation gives CASSSRSADINEQFF.

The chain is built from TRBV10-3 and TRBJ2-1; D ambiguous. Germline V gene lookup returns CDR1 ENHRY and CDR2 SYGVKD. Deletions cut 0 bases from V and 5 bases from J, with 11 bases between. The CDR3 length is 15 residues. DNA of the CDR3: TGTGCCATCAGTGAGTCGAGTATGTCTAACAATGAGCAGTTCTTC. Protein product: CAISESSMSNNEQFF.